Included here is one T cell receptor (beta chain) sequence, with context. The data are from a study of control samples from healthy donors and cancer patients. The table came from immunoSEQ multiplex PCR; TCRdb's copy has only in-frame clones and leaves some out. The sample carries 100,000 to 150,000 clones, approximately 90% recorded once. This sequence was found in a man aged 35-49 years in good health. Sequences were obtained from blood.

The chain's CDR3 is CASTPRTAGETQYF. Written as DNA, the CDR3 is TGCGCCAGCACCCCCCGAACGGCGGGAGAGACCCAGTACTTC. The rearrangement uses TRBV5-1 and TRBJ2-5, with D possibly being TRBD2 (5 bases). Germline V gene lookup returns CDR1 SGHRS and CDR2 YFSETQ. The CDR3 covers 14 residues. Between the trimmed V and J ends, which lost 6 bases and 4 bases, there was a span of 16 bases. Looking up the rest from reference TRBV5-1 and TRBJ2-5 gives the full variable domain: KAGVTQTPRYLIKTRGQQVTLSCSPISGHRSVSWYQQTPGQGLQFLFEYFSETQRNKGNFPGRFSGRQFSNSRSEMNVSTLELGDSALYLCASTPRTAGETQYFGPGTRLLVL.